These 7 T cell receptor beta chains were all obtained from the same sample, sequenced in a study of tumor-infiltrating lymphocytes in localized non-small cell lung cancer. Sequencing was performed with immunoSEQ multiplex PCR; in TCRdb, only in-frame clones are kept and a portion is missing. The sample has 14,000 or so clones, approximately 68% seen once. The sequencing input was lung tumor tissue. The receptors here all came from a human donor with non-small cell lung cancer.

Here the CDR3 DNA reads TGTGCCAGCAGTTTAATGGGGGGGGCCGGTATAGGAGATACGCAGTATTTT. It translates to CASSLMGGAGIGDTQYF. The chain couples TRBV28 to TRBJ2-3; TRBD2 might be the D (7 bases). The CDR3 totals 17 residues. Germline values: CDR1 MDHEN, CDR2 SYDVKM. V was shortened by 2 bases and J by 5 bases, with 20 bases between the two germline ends.

The chain links TRBV30 to TRBJ1-4; 8 positions agree with TRBD1. Unmatched junction bases numbered 4, after V lost 2 bases and J lost 5 bases. Germline loops: CDR1 GTSNPN, CDR2 SVGIG (reference sequence). The CDR3 extends over 14 amino acids. CDR3 region: CAWSYWTGNEKLFF. In nucleotides, the CDR3 is TGTGCCTGGAGTTACTGGACAGGGAATGAAAAACTGTTTTTT.

The rearrangement links TRBV11-2 to TRBJ2-1, with 13 positions matching TRBD2. The CDR3 runs 18 residues. After removal of 6 bases from V and 4 bases from J, the junction contained 12 bases not matched to a gene. From germline, CDR1 is SGHAT and CDR2 FQNNGV. CDR3 region: CASSWTSGSGARYNEQFF. DNA of the CDR3: TGTGCCAGCAGTTGGACTAGCGGGAGTGGGGCACGATACAATGAGCAGTTCTTC.

The chain joins TRBV7-8 to TRBJ1-5, with D unclear. V lost 2 bases and J lost 4, with 12 bases in between. CDR1 and CDR2 (germline): SGHVS, FQNEAQ. The CDR3 is 15 amino acids. Written as DNA, the CDR3 is TGTGCCAGCAGCTTAAGGGCAGGACCTAATCAGCCCCAGCATTTT. It translates to CASSLRAGPNQPQHF.

This chain joins TRBV18 and TRBJ2-5; TRBD2 might be the D (7 bases). Trimming removed 0 bases at V and 1 base at J, with 9 bases between. Germline CDR1 KGHSH, CDR2 LQKENI. The CDR3 loop spans 15 amino acids. Written as DNA, the CDR3 is TGTGCCAGCTCACCACCGGGAGGGGGCCAAGAGACCCAGTACTTC. This gives the protein CASSPPGGGQETQYF. Full variable domain (remainder filled in from reference TRBV18 and TRBJ2-5): NAGVMQNPRHLVRRRGQEARLRCSPMKGHSHVYWYRQLPEEGLKFMVYLQKENIIDESGMPKERFSAEFPKEGPSILRIQQVVRGDSAAYFCASSPPGGGQETQYFGPGTRLLVL.

The gene calls are TRBV9 and TRBJ1-6, with D hard to call. V was trimmed by 4 bases and J by 12 bases, leaving 14 bases between them. The CDR3 loop spans 13 amino acids. The V gene's germline CDR1 is SGDLS and CDR2 YYNGEE. In DNA, the CDR3 is TGTGCCAGCAGCCCGTCCGGTGGCATACCCCTCCACTTT. Its translation: CASSPSGGIPLHF.

The chain joins TRBV11-3 to TRBJ2-5; TRBD2 aligns across 8 bases. Per germline, CDR1 SGHNT and CDR2 YENEEA. Trimming took 1 base from V and 2 from J; bases not matched to a gene: 3. The CDR3 runs 15 residues. DNA of the CDR3: TGTGCCAGCAGCTTAGGACAGCGGGGGCAAGAGACCCAGTACTTC. It is translated as CASSLGQRGQETQYF.